The sequence of this TCR beta chain was determined in a study of blood T cell repertoires in COVID-19. Regarding this clone: Other DNA sequences within the sample encode an identical CDR3.

Study processing details: Nucleated cell number was recorded as an estimate derived from reference gene primer amplification. Repertoires were generated with immunoSEQ multiplex PCR, while TCRdb's copy carries only in-frame clones and drops some. The V and J calls and clone size are taken from that table; D and trimming were inferred from the DNA. The sample carries about 120,000 clones, about four fifths recorded once. The germline CDR1 and CDR2 sequences are LNHDA and SQIVND (reference sequence). The CDR3 has 12 residues. Between the trimmed V and J ends, which lost 5 bases and 5 bases, there was a span of 7 bases.

The sequence came from a man between 40 and 49 years old with active or convalescent COVID-19. Material: peripheral blood. V usage is TRBV19 and J usage is TRBJ1-5; D remains unclear. The DNA for the CDR3 is TGTGCCAGTAGTCGTCAGGATCAGCCCCAGCATTTT. This sequence encodes CASSRQDQPQHF.